A selection of T cell receptor beta chains follows, all from one sample in a study of blood T cell repertoires in COVID-19. Libraries were prepared by immunoSEQ multiplex PCR; TCRdb keeps only in-frame clonotypes and omits some of them. The data contain 300,000 or so clones, around 90% of them seen just once; the ten biggest clones take up under 6.5%. Source material: PBMCs or T cells enriched from blood (not recorded which). The origin of the receptors is a woman aged 25 to 45 who had recovered from COVID-19. CDR3s include the opening cysteine and the closing phenylalanine or tryptophan. The D gene is left open where the match is weak. Not all rows give a size; the values are once, few, many and, for expanded clones, a class.

D: NA
size: NA
J: TRBJ1-5
V: TRBV18
DNA: TGTGCCAGCTCACCCGTGGGGCCAGGTGGGGATCAGCCCCAGCATTTT
CDR3: CASSPVGPGGDQPQHF

D: TRBD1
size: NA
J: TRBJ1-2
V: TRBV5-1
DNA: TGCGCCAGCAGCTTGGCCAGGCAGGGGGCTGGCTACACCTTC
CDR3: CASSLARQGAGYTF

D: NA
size: once
J: TRBJ2-7
V: TRBV18
DNA: TGTGCCAGCTCACCACTTCCGAGCTCCTACGAGCAGTACTTC
CDR3: CASSPLPSSYEQYF

D: NA
size: NA
J: TRBJ1-2
V: TRBV7-9
DNA: TGTGCCAGCAGCTTTGCGGGGGGTGGCGATGGCTACACCTTC
CDR3: CASSFAGGGDGYTF

D: TRBD2
size: NA
J: TRBJ2-7
V: TRBV7-2
DNA: TGTGCCAGCAGCAAACTAGCGGGGGTCGGCTCCTACGAGCAGTACTTC
CDR3: CASSKLAGVGSYEQYF

D: NA
size: NA
J: TRBJ1-2
V: TRBV19
DNA: TGTGCCAGTAGTCTACAGGCGATACCAAAGAACTATGGCTACACCTTC
CDR3: CASSLQAIPKNYGYTF

D: NA
size: NA
J: TRBJ1-4
V: TRBV29-1
DNA: TGCAGCGCCCAGGGCTTCAGTAATGAAAAACTGTTTTTT
CDR3: CSAQGFSNEKLFF

D: TRBD2
size: NA
J: TRBJ2-1
V: TRBV5-6
DNA: TGTGCCAGCAGCTTGTTGACTAGCGGGATGAATGAGCAGTTCTTC
CDR3: CASSLLTSGMNEQFF

D: TRBD1
size: NA
J: TRBJ1-2
V: TRBV30
DNA: TGTGCCGGAGACAGGGGGCAGGACTATGGCTACACCTTC
CDR3: CAGDRGQDYGYTF

D: TRBD2
size: once
J: TRBJ2-5
V: TRBV2
DNA: TGTGCCAGCAGTGGAGGGACTAGCGGCCAAGGGGCCCAGTACTTC
CDR3: CASSGGTSGQGAQYF

D: NA
size: once
J: TRBJ1-5
V: TRBV6-4
DNA: TGTGCCAGCAGTGCCCCCCACATTGTTTATAGCAATCAGCCCCAGCATTTT
CDR3: CASSAPHIVYSNQPQHF

D: NA
size: NA
J: TRBJ1-1
V: TRBV13
DNA: TGTGCCAGCAGCTTACTTCGGGGGTCCACTGAAGCTTTCTTT
CDR3: CASSLLRGSTEAFF

D: NA
size: NA
J: TRBJ1-2
V: TRBV3-1/TRBV3-2
DNA: TGTGCCAGCAGCCAAAGATTGGGAGGGGTTAACTATGGCTACACCTTC
CDR3: CASSQRLGGVNYGYTF

D: NA
size: once
J: TRBJ1-1
V: TRBV7-2
DNA: TGTGCCAGCAGGTTGAACAGGCGAACACCTGAAGCTTTCTTT
CDR3: CASRLNRRTPEAFF

D: NA
size: NA
J: TRBJ2-2
V: TRBV4-3
DNA: TGCGCCAGCAGCCACCCAACGGCGGGCCTCAACACCGGGGAGCTGTTTTTT
CDR3: CASSHPTAGLNTGELFF

D: NA
size: NA
J: TRBJ1-1
V: TRBV6-2/TRBV6-3
DNA: TGTGCCAGCAGTTACGCGGACACTGAAGCTTTCTTT
CDR3: CASSYADTEAFF

D: NA
size: NA
J: TRBJ1-5
V: TRBV27
DNA: TGTGCCAGCAGTTTACGGGAACAGCCCCAGCATTTT
CDR3: CASSLREQPQHF

D: NA
size: NA
J: TRBJ1-3
V: TRBV13
DNA: TGTGCCAGCAGCTTAGGGCCATCGGGGGGCACCATATATTTT
CDR3: CASSLGPSGGTIYF

D: NA
size: NA
J: TRBJ1-2
V: TRBV19
DNA: TGTGCCAGTAGTAGGGCGAACTATGGCTACACCTTC
CDR3: CASSRANYGYTF

D: NA
size: NA
J: TRBJ2-1
V: TRBV27
DNA: TGTGCCAGCAGTTTATTGGGGGGGCCAAATGAGCAGTTCTTC
CDR3: CASSLLGGPNEQFF

D: TRBD2
size: NA
J: TRBJ2-7
V: TRBV4-3
DNA: TGCGCCAGCAGCCAAGAACTAGCGGGGGGACTATACGAGCAGTACTTC
CDR3: CASSQELAGGLYEQYF

D: NA
size: NA
J: TRBJ1-2
V: TRBV5-1
DNA: TGCGCCAGCAGCCCCTCGGTTACTGACAGGTTCGGTGGCTACACCTTC
CDR3: CASSPSVTDRFGGYTF

D: TRBD1
size: NA
J: TRBJ1-2
V: TRBV7-9
DNA: TGTGCCAGCAGCCCCGACAGGGCGGGTGGCTACACCTTC
CDR3: CASSPDRAGGYTF

D: TRBD1
size: once
J: TRBJ1-5
V: TRBV30
DNA: TGTGCCTGGAGTCCCGGGACAGGGGATCAGCCCCAGCATTTT
CDR3: CAWSPGTGDQPQHF

D: NA
size: NA
J: TRBJ2-5
V: TRBV3-1/TRBV3-2
DNA: TGTGCCAGCAGCCAAGCTTGGGCAGAAGAGACCCAGTACTTC
CDR3: CASSQAWAEETQYF

D: TRBD1
size: once
J: TRBJ1-2
V: TRBV6-5
DNA: TGTGCCAGCAGTTATGGGGGGACAGGGGGCTCGGATGGCTACACCTTC
CDR3: CASSYGGTGGSDGYTF

D: TRBD1
size: NA
J: TRBJ1-5
V: TRBV19
DNA: TGTGCCAGTAGTATATATGGGACAGCAAGCAATCAGCCCCAGCATTTT
CDR3: CASSIYGTASNQPQHF

D: NA
size: NA
J: TRBJ1-1
V: TRBV12-3/TRBV12-4
DNA: TGTGCCAGCAGTCCAGGGCTGGACACTGAAGCTTTCTTT
CDR3: CASSPGLDTEAFF

D: NA
size: NA
J: TRBJ1-1
V: TRBV6-5
DNA: TGTGCCAGCAGTTACTTCGGGAGGAACACTGAAGCTTTCTTT
CDR3: CASSYFGRNTEAFF

D: NA
size: NA
J: TRBJ1-1
V: TRBV2
DNA: TGTGCCAGCAGTGATGGGACACGGAGAGGCACTGAAGCTTTCTTT
CDR3: CASSDGTRRGTEAFF

D: NA
size: NA
J: TRBJ1-2
V: TRBV5-6
DNA: TGTGCCAGCAGCCTAGCACCCGGGTCTCCCCCCAAAAGAAACTATGGCTACACCTTC
CDR3: CASSLAPGSPPKRNYGYTF

D: NA
size: NA
J: TRBJ2-1
V: TRBV5-1
DNA: TGCGCCAGCAGCCCCCGTGCAGACAATGAGCAGTTCTTC
CDR3: CASSPRADNEQFF

D: NA
size: NA
J: TRBJ1-2
V: TRBV28
DNA: TGTGCCAGCAGTTTAAGGCCACGGGAATATGGCTACACCTTC
CDR3: CASSLRPREYGYTF

D: TRBD1
size: few
J: TRBJ1-2
V: TRBV23-1
DNA: TGCGCCAGCAGTCAACGACGACAGGGTAGGGAGTATGGCTACACCTTC
CDR3: CASSQRRQGREYGYTF

D: TRBD1
size: few
J: TRBJ1-2
V: TRBV12-3/TRBV12-4
DNA: TGTGCCAGCATCTTGACAGGGACCTATGGCTACACCTTC
CDR3: CASILTGTYGYTF

D: TRBD1
size: once
J: TRBJ1-5
V: TRBV30
DNA: TGTGCCTGGACCCGCAACAGGGGTACCGATCAGCCCCAGCATTTT
CDR3: CAWTRNRGTDQPQHF

D: NA
size: NA
J: TRBJ2-7
V: TRBV21-1
DNA: TGTGCCAGCAGCAAATGTTCGGGGGATAGCTCCTACGAGCAGTACTTC
CDR3: CASSKCSGDSSYEQYF

D: TRBD1
size: NA
J: TRBJ1-3
V: TRBV6-1
DNA: TGTGCCAGCAGTGAAAACAGGGGGCTATCTGGAAACACCATATATTTT
CDR3: CASSENRGLSGNTIYF

D: TRBD1
size: NA
J: TRBJ1-6
V: TRBV7-2
DNA: TGTGCCAGCGGCGAGAACAGGGGGCGGCGGTCACCCCTCCACTTT
CDR3: CASGENRGRRSPLHF

D: NA
size: NA
J: TRBJ1-4
V: TRBV30
DNA: TGTGCCTGGAGTCAAACTAATGAAAAACTGTTTTTT
CDR3: CAWSQTNEKLFF